This passage covers 27 T cell receptor beta chains from one sample sequenced in a study of T cell responses to AZD1222 COVID-19 vaccine (dated by TCRdb to the early 2020s). Receptor amplification or capture employed the immunoSEQ multiplex PCR assay. Entries here come from immuneACCESS through TCRdb and include only in-frame sequences with V and J called. Some clones fail to appear in such tables; in the studies checked, an unresolved V gene covers under half of the shortfall, and the cause of the remainder is unknown. The sample data list fewer than 150,000 clones, and about 91% of these were observed just once. Under 3.5% of the sample lies in the top ten. The time point tag for this specimen amounts to: baseline before first vaccination. The input for sequencing was peripheral blood, taken on day 0 of AZD1222 vaccination. The source of these receptors is an adult in good health.

The chain links TRBV7-3 to TRBJ2-1, with 12 bases aligning to TRBD2. The CDR3 is 21 amino acids. V trimming: 1 base; J trimming: 0 bases; junction bases outside the gene matches: 13. Germline CDR1 SGHTA, CDR2 FQGTGA. The CDR3 region has the DNA TGTGCCAGCAGCTTAAGCGGCCTTGGACTAGCGGGAACTAGCTCCTACAATGAGCAGTTCTTC. This sequence encodes CASSLSGLGLAGTSSYNEQFF. The full variable domain, in which reference TRBV7-3 and TRBJ2-1 provide the parts outside the CDR3, is GAGVSQTPSNKVTEKGKYVELRCDPISGHTALYWYRQSLGQGPEFLIYFQGTGAADDSGLPNDRFFAVRPEGSVSTLKIQRTERGDSAVYLCASSLSGLGLAGTSSYNEQFFGPGTRLTVL.

The chain recombines TRBV15 with TRBJ1-5; D unclear. CDR1 LNHNV and CDR2 YYDKDF come from the germline V gene (reference sequence). V was cut by 4 bases and J by 0 bases, with 22 bases left in between. The CDR3 runs to 19 residues. CDR3 sequence (DNA): TGTGCCACCAGCAAATCCGGGAACCCGGGCTTGAATAGCAATCAGCCCCAGCATTTT. Its protein product is CATSKSGNPGLNSNQPQHF.

This chain uses TRBV28 with TRBJ1-3; D is uncertain. The CDR3 length is 15 residues. Looked up from germline, CDR1 is MDHEN and CDR2 is SYDVKM. Trimming cost V 8 bases and J 0 bases, with 14 bases left between them. The CDR3 here is CASVKGFSSGNTIYF. The CDR3 coding sequence is TGTGCCAGCGTCAAAGGTTTTAGCTCTGGAAACACCATATATTTT. Full variable domain (outside the CDR3, taken from reference TRBV28 and TRBJ1-3): DVKVTQSSRYLVKRTGEKVFLECVQDMDHENMFWYRQDPGLGLRLIYFSYDVKMKEKGDIPEGYSVSREKKERFSLILESASTNQTSMYLCASVKGFSSGNTIYFGEGSWLTVV.

The chain carries TRBV11-2 and TRBJ2-3, with TRBD2 matching over 11 bases. Germline-derived CDR1 and CDR2 are SGHAT and FQNNGV. The ends lost 6 bases at V and 2 bases at J; junction bases unmatched: 7. This CDR3 is 16 amino acids long. Here the CDR3 DNA reads TGTGCCAGCAGTCGCGGACTAGCGGGTACCACAGATACGCAGTATTTT. Its translation: CASSRGLAGTTDTQYF.

This rearrangement joins TRBV19 to TRBJ1-1, with a possible D match to TRBD1 (6 bases). The V end lost 2 bases, the J end lost 8 bases, and 15 bases lay between the germline ends. This CDR3 has 14 amino acids. Germline V CDR1 and CDR2: LNHDA, SQIVND (reference sequence). CDR3 nucleotides: TGTGCCAGTAGTATATTAACAGGGACACAAGAAGCTTTCTTT. Translation gives CASSILTGTQEAFF.

This sequence joins TRBV7-2 and TRBJ1-4, with unresolved D. Germline V gene data show CDR1 as SGHTA and CDR2 as FQGNSA. There are 17 residues in the CDR3. V was clipped by 2 bases and J by 6 bases, with 19 bases between them. CDR3 region: CASSLFPRAVQYEKLFF. CDR3 coding DNA: TGTGCCAGCAGCTTATTTCCAAGGGCAGTTCAATATGAAAAACTGTTTTTT.

The V and J genes are TRBV6-5 and TRBJ1-3; 9 bases fit TRBD1. Germline CDR1 and CDR2: MNHEY and SVGAGI. This CDR3 is built from 14 residues. V lost 6 bases, J lost 4 bases, and 4 bases stayed unmatched. The CDR3 sequence is CASRQTGGGNTIYF. CDR3 in DNA: TGTGCCAGCAGGCAAACAGGGGGCGGAAACACCATATATTTT.

The chain is built from TRBV2 and TRBJ2-1; no definite D call. The V gene's germline CDR1 is SNHLY and CDR2 FYNNEI. V lost 6 bases, J lost 5 bases, and 8 bases lay in between. The CDR3 totals 12 residues. CDR3 protein: CASRIFNNEQFF. CDR3 bases: TGTGCCAGCAGGATCTTTAACAATGAGCAGTTCTTC. Full variable domain (rest looked up from reference TRBV2 and TRBJ2-1): EPEVTQTPSHQVTQMGQEVILRCVPISNHLYFYWYRQILGQKVEFLVSFYNNEISEKSEIFDDQFSVERPDGSNFTLKIRSTKLEDSAMYFCASRIFNNEQFFGPGTRLTVL.

The rearrangement joins TRBV7-2 to TRBJ2-5, with D uncertain. Trimming shortened V by 5 bases and J by 4 bases, and 14 bases separated the two germline ends. Germline lookup yields CDR1 SGHTA and CDR2 FQGNSA. The CDR3 is 14 residues long. CDR3: CASSPYVVGETQYF. The CDR3 region has the DNA TGTGCCAGCAGCCCTTACGTCGTAGGAGAGACCCAGTACTTC.

The V gene is TRBV7-8, the J gene TRBJ2-1, with 11 nucleotides matching TRBD1. CDR3 size: 14 residues. CDR1 and CDR2 (germline): SGHVS, FQNEAQ. V was clipped by 5 bases and J by 8 bases; unmatched bases: 5. DNA of the CDR3: TGTGCCAGCAGCCCGGGACAGGGGGTGGATGAGCAGTTCTTC. Its protein product is CASSPGQGVDEQFF.

V and J are TRBV6-2 or TRBV6-3 and TRBJ2-1; maybe TRBD2 (5 bases). V lost 5 bases, J lost 15 bases, and 14 bases lay in between. Looked up from germline, CDR1 is MNHEY and CDR2 is SVGEGT. This CDR3 is built from 11 residues. The CDR3 region is CASSRTRVAFF. The DNA of the CDR3 is TGTGCCAGCAGTCGAACTAGGGTGGCGTTCTTC.

The V gene is TRBV6-2 or TRBV6-3, the J gene TRBJ2-3; D is unresolved. Germline CDR1 is MNHEY and CDR2 is SVGEGT. The CDR3 contains 15 residues. V lost 4 bases and J lost 2, with 13 bases in between. This CDR3 is CASSWSARDTDTQYF. DNA of the CDR3: TGTGCCAGCAGTTGGTCGGCTAGGGACACAGATACGCAGTATTTT.

V usage is TRBV11-2 and J usage is TRBJ2-5, with D perhaps matching TRBD2 (7 bases). The V gene's germline CDR1 is SGHAT and CDR2 FQNNGV. CDR3 length: 13 residues. V shed 5 bases and J shed 3 bases, with 10 bases lying between them. CDR3 in amino acids: CASSQGREETQYF. DNA for the CDR3: TGTGCCAGCAGCCAGGGGAGGGAAGAGACCCAGTACTTC.

This chain connects TRBV7-3 to TRBJ2-1, with 7 bases aligning to TRBD2. The CDR3 has 16 amino acids. Germline V gene sequence: CDR1 SGHTA, CDR2 FQGTGA. The V segment lost 2 bases and the J segment 0 bases; nucleotides outside the gene matches: 4. As DNA, the CDR3 is TGTGCCAGCAGCTTAGAAGGCGGGAGCTCCTACAATGAGCAGTTCTTC. Translating gives CASSLEGGSSYNEQFF. The variable domain in full, completed from reference TRBV7-3 and TRBJ2-1, reads GAGVSQTPSNKVTEKGKYVELRCDPISGHTALYWYRQSLGQGPEFLIYFQGTGAADDSGLPNDRFFAVRPEGSVSTLKIQRTERGDSAVYLCASSLEGGSSYNEQFFGPGTRLTVL.

This clone was observed a single time. The CDR3 coding sequence is TGTGCCACCACCCTAGATTACGAGCAGTACTTC. Encoded protein: CATTLDYEQYF. The genes are TRBV6-6 and TRBJ2-7; D remains ambiguous. V lost 10 bases and J 4 bases, leaving 11 bases between the germline ends. Germline values: CDR1 MNHNY, CDR2 SVGAGI (reference sequence). The CDR3 has 11 residues.

V usage is TRBV7-2 and J usage is TRBJ2-3, with TRBD1 matching over 9 bases. Trimming at V came to 5 bases and at J to 2 bases, leaving 11 bases not matched to a gene. The CDR3 contains 17 residues. CDR1 and CDR2 (germline): SGHTA, FQGNSA. CDR3 loop: CASSPGETGGATDTQYF. The CDR3 DNA follows: TGTGCCAGCAGCCCCGGTGAGACAGGGGGTGCCACAGATACGCAGTATTTT.

The rearrangement joins TRBV9 to TRBJ2-5; 10 bases match TRBD2. The CDR3 length is 17 residues. Germline lookup yields CDR1 SGDLS and CDR2 YYNGEE. V trimming: 0 bases; J trimming: 5 bases; junction bases outside the gene matches: 10. In DNA form, the CDR3 reads TGTGCCAGCAGCGTAGAAAGCGGGAGGGCCGGAATGGAGACCCAGTACTTC. This codes for CASSVESGRAGMETQYF.

The gene calls are TRBV21-1 and TRBJ2-3. TRBV21-1 constitutes a pseudogene. The length of the CDR3 is 18 residues. DNA of the CDR3: TGTGCCAGCAGCAAAGTGCCGGACGGAGCCTCTAGCACAGATACGCAGTATTTT. Its translation is CASSKVPDGASSTDTQYF.

The rearrangement uses TRBV11-2 and TRBJ1-2; TRBD1 aligns across 7 bases. Germline values: CDR1 SGHAT, CDR2 FQNNGV. The CDR3 runs to 13 residues. The ends lost 5 bases at V and 8 bases at J; junction bases unmatched: 8. CDR3 protein: CASSPGGGGGYTF. CDR3 DNA: TGTGCCAGCAGCCCCGGGGGAGGGGGCGGCTACACCTTC.

The rearrangement joins TRBV29-1 to TRBJ2-1; D gene uncertain. This CDR3 spans 11 amino acids. V was pared by 4 bases and J by 5 bases, with 6 bases between. The germline V gene encodes CDR1 SQVTM and CDR2 ANQGSEA. The CDR3 nucleotides are TGCAGCGTTGCTCCCGACAATGAGCAGTTCTTC. Translated, it gives CSVAPDNEQFF.

The genes are TRBV4-3 and TRBJ2-1; no reliable D call. Germline V gene lookup returns CDR1 LGHNA and CDR2 YSLEER. V was trimmed by 1 base and J by 6 bases, leaving 16 bases between them. The CDR3 is made up of 16 amino acids. The CDR3 is CASSQGLWVGGNEQFF. DNA for the CDR3: TGCGCCAGCAGCCAAGGGCTTTGGGTGGGTGGCAATGAGCAGTTCTTC.

The chain uses TRBV19 and TRBJ1-2, with TRBD1 identical over 7 bases. Germline-derived CDR1 and CDR2 are LNHDA and SQIVND (reference sequence). The trim removed 7 bases at V and 2 bases at J, leaving 4 bases unmatched. The CDR3 length is 13 residues. CDR3 sequence reads: CASIPTGNYGYTF. Written as DNA, the CDR3 is TGTGCCAGTATTCCGACAGGGAACTATGGCTACACCTTC.

The chain employs TRBV7-9 and TRBJ2-7, with D possibly being TRBD1 (7 bases). Germline V gene sequence: CDR1 SEHNR, CDR2 FQNEAQ (reference sequence). V was clipped by 2 bases and J by 6 bases, with 20 bases between them. The CDR3 runs 16 residues. In nucleotides, the CDR3 is TGTGCCAGCAGCTTACCGTCGGTGGAGGGGGCGGGCGAGCAGTACTTC. As protein: CASSLPSVEGAGEQYF. The entire variable domain, with the rest obtained from reference TRBV7-9 and TRBJ2-7, is as follows: DTGVSQNPRHKITKRGQNVTFRCDPISEHNRLYWYRQTLGQGPEFLTYFQNEAQLEKSRLLSDRFSAERPKGSFSTLEIQRTEQGDSAMYLCASSLPSVEGAGEQYFGPGTRLTVT.

This chain joins TRBV5-8 and TRBJ2-2; tentatively, D is TRBD1 or TRBD2 (5 bases each). CDR1 and CDR2 from the germline V gene are SGHTS and YDEGEE. V was pared by 4 bases and J by 2 bases, with 15 bases between. The CDR3 covers 16 residues. As DNA, the CDR3 is TGTGCCAGCAGCCTGGGGGTCCCCCCCAACACCGGGGAGCTGTTTTTT. Translating it yields CASSLGVPPNTGELFF.

The V and J genes are TRBV29-1 and TRBJ1-4; a weak D match, TRBD1 (5 bases). The CDR3 spans 12 residues. CDR1 is SQVTM and CDR2 is ANQGSEA in the germline V gene. Trimming cost V 6 bases and J 5 bases, with 10 bases left between them. The CDR3 sequence is CSVAGVNEKLFF. The CDR3 coding sequence is TGCAGCGTGGCGGGGGTAAATGAAAAACTGTTTTTT.

The rearrangement uses TRBV10-2 and TRBJ1-5; D ambiguous. The CDR3 extends over 13 amino acids. Germline assignment: CDR1 WSHSY and CDR2 SAAADI. The germline V and J ends were trimmed by 7 bases and 2 bases, with 9 bases remaining between them. CDR3 in amino acids: CASTADGNQPQHF. Written as DNA, the CDR3 is TGCGCCAGCACCGCGGACGGCAATCAGCCCCAGCATTTT.

The V and J genes are TRBV24-1 and TRBJ2-3; 9 bases agree with TRBD1. V trimming: 9 bases; J trimming: 8 bases; junction bases outside the gene matches: 8. The germline gives CDR1 KGHDR, CDR2 SFDVKD. This CDR3 has 13 residues. CDR3 sequence reads: CATRTGDDGTQYF. The CDR3 coding sequence is TGTGCCACCCGGACAGGGGATGATGGTACGCAGTATTTT.